What follows are 8 T cell receptor beta chains derived from one specimen sequenced in a study of CD8 T cells in ankylosing spondylitis. TCRdb processed the 5' RACE reads anew with MiXCR; each CDR3 protein has one entry. Among 250,000 to 350,000 distinct CDR3 sequences listed, 15% to 25% were seen once. The sequenced material came from blood, either unsorted or a sorted T cell fraction (not recorded which). These receptors were obtained from a male donor with ankylosing spondylitis or in good health (not recorded which).

In its sample, this clonotype was seen many times. This chain's CDR3 is CASEAGQGFNEQFF. The CDR3, as DNA: TGCGCCAGCGAGGCGGGACAGGGGTTCAATGAGCAGTTCTTC. The chain uses TRBV5-1 and TRBJ2-1; 10 positions agree with TRBD1. The V gene's germline CDR1 is SGHRS and CDR2 YFSETQ. V gave up 7 bases and J gave up 6 bases; unmatched junction bases: 7. This CDR3 comprises 14 residues. The variable domain in full, with the rest retrieved from reference TRBV5-1 and TRBJ2-1, is KAGVTQTPRYLIKTRGQQVTLSCSPISGHRSVSWYQQTPGQGLQFLFEYFSETQRNKGNFPGRFSGRQFSNSRSEMNVSTLELGDSALYLCASEAGQGFNEQFFGPGTRLTVL.

The sample holds many counts of this clonotype. V gene TRBV6-5 combines with J gene TRBJ2-2; 7 bases match TRBD1. The CDR3 runs 16 residues. CDR1 is MNHEY and CDR2 is SVGAGI in the germline V gene. V lost 0 bases, J lost 0 bases, and 1 base stayed unmatched. The CDR3 loop is CASSYSTGANTGELFF. The CDR3 nucleotides read TGTGCCAGCAGTTACTCTACAGGGGCGAACACCGGGGAGCTGTTTTTT.

The V call is TRBV24-1, the J call TRBJ1-5; D might be TRBD1 (6 bases). Per germline, CDR1 KGHDR and CDR2 SFDVKD. The V end lost 4 bases, the J end lost 0 bases, and 9 bases lay between the germline ends. CDR3 length: 15 residues. DNA for the CDR3: TGTGCCACCAGTGAGGGGACATTTAGCAATCAGCCCCAGCATTTT. It encodes CATSEGTFSNQPQHF.

This clonotype has more than one count but fewer than ten. The V call is TRBV20-1, the J call TRBJ1-5; D uncertain. Germline values: CDR1 DFQATT, CDR2 SNEGSKA (reference sequence). Trimming shortened V by 1 base and J by 9 bases, and 13 bases separated the two germline ends. The CDR3 extends over 13 amino acids. CDR3 loop: CSARVAARGPQHF. The CDR3 coding sequence is TGCAGTGCTAGAGTCGCAGCACGGGGGCCCCAGCATTTT.

The rearrangement uses TRBV11-2 and TRBJ2-1; D unclear. Trimming removed 3 bases from V and 0 bases from J, with 12 bases in between. This CDR3 contains 16 residues. Per germline, CDR1 SGHAT and CDR2 FQNNGV. The CDR3 bases are TGTGCCAGCAGCTTTGAGGCGCGTCGCTCCTACAATGAGCAGTTCTTC. Its protein is CASSFEARRSYNEQFF.

The chain joins TRBV20-1 to TRBJ1-6; 9 bases map to TRBD1. Germline V gives CDR1 DFQATT, CDR2 SNEGSKA (reference sequence). The CDR3 is made up of 15 amino acids. With 4 bases clipped from V and 9 bases from J, the junction kept 10 bases outside the gene matches. CDR3 sequence: CSAKVPGQGRSPLHF. The CDR3 nucleotides read TGCAGTGCTAAAGTCCCGGGACAGGGTCGTTCACCCCTCCACTTT.

This clonotype showed up many times. The V call is TRBV20-1, the J call TRBJ1-5; 7 bases line up with TRBD1. The CDR3 loop spans 14 amino acids. J was trimmed by 3 bases and V by 5 bases; bases with no gene match: 7. Germline V gene sequence: CDR1 DFQATT, CDR2 SNEGSKA (reference sequence). The CDR3 region has the DNA TGCAGTGCTTCACCACAGGGGCACAATCAGCCCCAGCATTTT. Its protein product is CSASPQGHNQPQHF.

The genes are TRBV4-1 and TRBJ1-1; perhaps TRBD1 as D (6 bases). The CDR3 loop spans 14 amino acids. The germline gives CDR1 MGHRA, CDR2 YSYEKL. The V end lost 3 bases, the J end lost 1 base, and 9 bases lay between the germline ends. The CDR3 nucleotides read TGCGCCAGCAGCCATATCAGGGGGAACACTGAAGCTTTCTTT. Translation: CASSHIRGNTEAFF.